These 27 T cell receptor beta chains share one sample of origin, sequenced in a study of T cell changes during pregnancy in multiple sclerosis. TCRdb keeps only in-frame clones here, not all; method: immunoSEQ multiplex PCR. The data hold some 120,000 clones, with 80% to 95% observed a single time. The sequenced sample was peripheral blood, obtained in the third trimester of pregnancy. Every receptor here comes from a female donor with multiple sclerosis, enrolled in a pregnancy study.

The chain recombines TRBV9 with TRBJ2-3, with 7 bases that match TRBD2. The CDR3 has 15 residues. V lost 0 bases to trimming and J lost 5 bases; unmatched junction nucleotides: 6. Germline CDR1 and CDR2: SGDLS and YYNGEE. Here the CDR3 DNA reads TGTGCCAGCAGCGTAGGGGGGGGGTTTCGAGATACGCAGTATTTT. Its translation is CASSVGGGFRDTQYF.

The genes are TRBV11-1 and TRBJ2-2, with unresolved D. V lost 7 bases and J 5 bases, leaving 14 bases between the germline ends. This CDR3 is built from 14 residues. Germline CDR1 and CDR2: SGHAT and FQDESV (reference sequence). CDR3 amino acids: CASTDRLDTGELFF. The CDR3 region has the DNA TGTGCCAGCACCGATCGACTGGATACCGGGGAGCTGTTTTTT.

In regard to this clone: Different DNA sequences within this sample yield the same CDR3. The rearrangement links TRBV6-5 to TRBJ1-1; 7 bases align to TRBD1. V was clipped by 6 bases and J by 4 bases; unmatched bases: 2. The CDR3 is 12 amino acids. The germline V gene has CDR1 MNHEY and CDR2 SVGAGI. CDR3 coding DNA: TGTGCCAGCAGACAGGGGAGCACTGAAGCTTTCTTT. Protein: CASRQGSTEAFF.

This chain links TRBV7-9 with TRBJ1-2; 10 bases agree with TRBD1. Germline V gene lookup returns CDR1 SEHNR and CDR2 FQNEAQ (reference sequence). The CDR3 spans 16 residues. V shed 1 base, J shed 2 bases, and the junction held 4 bases outside the gene matches. The CDR3: CASSLGGDRGNYGYTF. CDR3 DNA: TGTGCCAGCAGCTTAGGGGGGGACAGGGGAAACTATGGCTACACCTTC.

This clone was seen once. The rearrangement links TRBV28 to TRBJ2-1; 10 bases match TRBD2. V trimming: 5 bases; J trimming: 10 bases; junction bases outside the gene matches: 2. The germline CDR1 and CDR2 sequences are MDHEN and SYDVKM. The CDR3 spans 12 residues. DNA of the CDR3: TGTGCCAGCAGTCTAGCGGGAGACGAGCAGTTCTTC. This translates into CASSLAGDEQFF.

The chain couples TRBV18 to TRBJ2-1, with 12 bases aligning to TRBD2. The CDR3 contains 16 residues. Germline V gene data show CDR1 as KGHSH and CDR2 as LQKENI. Trimming cost V 4 bases and J 6 bases; bases outside gene matches: 7. For the CDR3, the DNA is TGTGCCAGCTCACGAACTAGCGGGAGGAGATTCAATGAGCAGTTCTTC. Its translation: CASSRTSGRRFNEQFF.

The chain links TRBV18 to TRBJ1-2; TRBD1 is a possible D gene (5 bases). Trimming stripped 3 bases from V and 0 bases from J, with 14 bases between. This CDR3 comprises 16 residues. Germline CDR1 and CDR2: KGHSH and LQKENI. Written as DNA, the CDR3 is TGTGCCAGCTCACCTATTACAGGACCCGCTAACTATGGCTACACCTTC. Translation: CASSPITGPANYGYTF.

The chain is built from TRBV27 and TRBJ1-1, with D perhaps TRBD1 (5 bases). Germline loops: CDR1 MNHEY, CDR2 SMNVEV (reference sequence). The CDR3 extends over 13 amino acids. The germline V and J ends were trimmed by 5 bases and 0 bases, with 7 bases remaining between them. The CDR3 DNA is TGTGCCAGCAGTGACAGCCTGAACACTGAAGCTTTCTTT. Translated, it gives CASSDSLNTEAFF.

This rearrangement joins TRBV6-1 to TRBJ1-1; 8 nucleotides align to TRBD1. V gave up 6 bases and J gave up 0 bases; unmatched junction bases: 6. Germline assignment: CDR1 MNHNS and CDR2 SASEGT. The CDR3 covers 15 residues. CDR3: CASRPDRGMNTEAFF. The CDR3 DNA sequence: TGTGCCAGCAGACCAGACAGGGGCATGAACACTGAAGCTTTCTTT.

The chain carries TRBV5-1 and TRBJ2-1; D is perhaps TRBD2 (5 bases). Trimming took off 4 bases at V and 4 bases at J, with 6 bases between the two ends. Per germline, CDR1 SGHRS and CDR2 YFSETQ. The CDR3 spans 12 residues. The CDR3 nucleotides are TGCGCCAGCAGCGGAGGTTACAATGAGCAGTTCTTC. Translated, it gives CASSGGYNEQFF.

The CDR3: CATSKGQDRARSPLHF. The CDR3 nucleotides read TGTGCCACCAGCAAAGGACAGGACAGGGCTCGGTCACCCCTCCACTTT. The V gene is TRBV15, the J gene TRBJ1-6, with 8 bases matching TRBD1. The CDR3 is made up of 16 amino acids. V shed 4 bases, J shed 10 bases, and the junction held 12 bases outside the gene matches. The V gene's germline CDR1 is LNHNV and CDR2 YYDKDF (reference sequence).

V and J are TRBV29-1 and TRBJ2-1, with 7 bases aligning to TRBD2. Losses at the gene ends were 3 bases for V and 9 bases for J; bases not matched to a gene: 5. The germline V gene has CDR1 SQVTM and CDR2 ANQGSEA. This CDR3 has 12 amino acids. CDR3 nucleotides: TGCAGCGTTGAGGGAGGGCCGATTGAGCAGTTCTTC. It is translated as CSVEGGPIEQFF.

The chain joins TRBV7-6 to TRBJ2-5; no firm D call. CDR1 and CDR2 from the germline V gene are SGHVS and FNYEAQ. The V and J ends lost 3 bases and 1 base respectively, with 12 bases between them. CDR3 length equals 15 residues. CDR3 nucleotide sequence: TGTGCCAGCAGCTTGAGTAATGTGGTCCAAGAGACCCAGTACTTC. Protein sequence: CASSLSNVVQETQYF.

V is TRBV27 and J is TRBJ1-6, with D perhaps matching TRBD1 (5 bases). This CDR3 is 17 amino acids long. Trimming removed 8 bases at V and 2 bases at J, with 19 bases between. CDR1 is MNHEY and CDR2 is SMNVEV in the germline V gene (reference sequence). CDR3 sequence: CASSTVRRRTYNSPLHF. The CDR3 coding sequence is TGTGCCAGCTCGACAGTTCGACGAAGGACCTATAATTCACCCCTCCACTTT.

The V call is TRBV7-9, the J call TRBJ2-2; 7 nucleotides line up with TRBD2. Germline lookup yields CDR1 SEHNR and CDR2 FQNEAQ (reference sequence). This CDR3 region has 13 residues. J lost 2 bases, V lost 8 bases, and 2 bases had no gene match. The CDR3 region has the DNA TGTGCCAGCCGGGACTATAACACCGGGGAGCTGTTTTTT. Amino acid sequence: CASRDYNTGELFF.

This clone was detected only a few times. The chain recombines TRBV25-1 with TRBJ1-1; tentatively, D is TRBD1 (5 bases). With 2 bases removed from V and 8 bases from J, the gap between germline ends came to 9 bases. This CDR3 spans 12 amino acids. From germline, CDR1 is MGHDK and CDR2 SYGVNS. Here the CDR3 reads CASSENQGEAFF. CDR3 coding DNA: TGTGCCAGCAGTGAAAACCAGGGCGAAGCTTTCTTT.

The chain joins TRBV29-1 to TRBJ2-1; D possibly corresponds to TRBD2 (5 bases). The germline V gene encodes CDR1 SQVTM and CDR2 ANQGSEA. The V end was cut by 6 bases, the J end by 8 bases, with 11 bases between. The CDR3 is 11 amino acids. The CDR3 DNA reads TGCAGCGTGGAGGAGAGGGATGAGCAGTTCTTC. Encoded protein: CSVEERDEQFF.

The V gene is TRBV27, the J gene TRBJ1-2; possibly TRBD1 for D (5 bases). Germline CDR1 reads MNHEY; CDR2 reads SMNVEV (reference sequence). This CDR3 comprises 14 residues. Trimming pared 2 bases from V and 3 bases from J, leaving 10 bases between. CDR3 DNA: TGTGCCAGCAGTTTAGGGGCTGCGGACTATGGCTACACCTTC. Residues: CASSLGAADYGYTF.

The V call is TRBV2, the J call TRBJ1-5; 9 nucleotides agree with TRBD1. Germline V lookup: CDR1 SNHLY, CDR2 FYNNEI. The CDR3 loop spans 15 amino acids. V shed 6 bases and J 4 bases; nucleotides not matched to a gene: 7. The CDR3 sequence is CASRRQGGGNQPQHF. For the CDR3, the DNA is TGTGCCAGCAGGCGACAGGGGGGTGGAAATCAGCCCCAGCATTTT.

The chain joins TRBV15 to TRBJ2-7, with D perhaps TRBD1 (6 bases). Germline V gene sequence: CDR1 LNHNV, CDR2 YYDKDF (reference sequence). This CDR3 comprises 15 residues. Trimming cost V 4 bases and J 3 bases, with 16 bases left between them. The CDR3 coding sequence is TGTGCCACCAGCAAAACAGGGAGAGGGGGCTACGAGCAGTACTTC. Its protein product is CATSKTGRGGYEQYF.

Regarding this clone: Mismatch with germline at one junction end may stem from a read error. The gene calls are TRBV2 and TRBJ2-3; 12 bases fit TRBD2. Looked up from germline, CDR1 is SNHLY and CDR2 is FYNNEI. The CDR3 length is 17 residues. CDR3 DNA: TGTGCCAGCAGTGAGTCGACTAGCGGGAGCAGCATAGATACGCAGTATTTT. It specifies CASSESTSGSSIDTQYF.

The rearrangement links TRBV29-1 to TRBJ2-5; 8 bases line up with TRBD1. The germline CDR1 and CDR2 sequences are SQVTM and ANQGSEA. The CDR3 is 15 residues long. DNA of the CDR3: TGCATGGGTGCCGGACAGGGCGGTGGTATGGAGACCCAGTACTTC. Its protein product is CMGAGQGGGMETQYF. Combining the CDR3 with reference TRBV29-1 and TRBJ2-5 gives the whole variable domain SAVISQKPSRDICQRGTSLTIQCQVDSQVTMMFWYRQQPGQSLTLIATANQGSEATYESGFVIDKFPISRPNLTFSTLTVSNMSPEDSSIYLCMGAGQGGGMETQYFGPGTRLLVL.

The chain is built from TRBV6-5 and TRBJ1-1; the match to TRBD1 covers 7 bases. CDR1 is MNHEY, CDR2 SVGAGI, per germline. Trimming took 6 bases from V and 4 from J; bases not matched to a gene: 8. The CDR3 length is 14 residues. The chain's CDR3 is CASREQGRATEAFF. As DNA, the CDR3 is TGTGCCAGCAGAGAACAGGGGCGGGCCACTGAAGCTTTCTTT.

The J gene is TRBJ1-5, the V gene TRBV27; D might be TRBD1 (5 bases). The CDR3 runs 15 residues. Trimming cost V 0 bases and J 6 bases, with 12 bases left between them. Germline V CDR1 and CDR2: MNHEY, SMNVEV (reference sequence). The CDR3 protein is CASSLSDAGGQPQHF. In DNA form, the CDR3 reads TGTGCCAGCAGTTTATCAGACGCGGGGGGTCAGCCCCAGCATTTT.

V gene TRBV5-6 combines with J gene TRBJ2-7; 8 bases align to TRBD1. Germline V lookup: CDR1 SGHDT, CDR2 YYEEEE. After removal of 2 bases from V and 8 bases from J, the junction contained 6 bases not matched to a gene. The CDR3 extends over 13 amino acids. The CDR3 nucleotides are TGTGCCAGCAGCTTCCCGACAGGGGAGCAGCAGTACTTC. Encoded protein: CASSFPTGEQQYF.

The V gene is TRBV7-2, the J gene TRBJ2-7; TRBD2 aligns across 10 bases. CDR3 length equals 16 residues. CDR1 is SGHTA and CDR2 is FQGNSA in the germline V gene. The V and J ends lost 3 bases and 3 bases, in that order; junction bases with no gene match: 8. This CDR3 is CASSFERLAGDYEQYF. CDR3 DNA: TGTGCCAGCAGCTTCGAGAGGCTAGCGGGAGACTACGAGCAGTACTTC.

The rearrangement joins TRBV18 to TRBJ1-1; TRBD1 aligns across 7 bases. Trimming cost V 4 bases and J 5 bases; bases outside gene matches: 4. CDR1 is KGHSH, CDR2 LQKENI, per germline. There are 13 residues in the CDR3. The CDR3 loop is CASSQGAETEAFF. For the CDR3, the DNA is TGTGCCAGCTCACAGGGGGCTGAGACTGAAGCTTTCTTT.